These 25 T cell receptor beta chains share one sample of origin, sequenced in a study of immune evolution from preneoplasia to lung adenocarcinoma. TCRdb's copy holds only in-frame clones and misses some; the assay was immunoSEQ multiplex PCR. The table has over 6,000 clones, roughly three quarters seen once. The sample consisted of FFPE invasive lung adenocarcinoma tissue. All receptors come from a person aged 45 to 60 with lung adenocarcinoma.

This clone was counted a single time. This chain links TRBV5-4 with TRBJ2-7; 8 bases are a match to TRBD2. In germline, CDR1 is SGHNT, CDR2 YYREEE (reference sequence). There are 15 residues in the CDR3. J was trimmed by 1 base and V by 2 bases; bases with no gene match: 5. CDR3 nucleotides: TGTGCCAGCAGCTTTATTTCTAGCGGGTCCTACGAGCAGTACTTC. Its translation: CASSFISSGSYEQYF.

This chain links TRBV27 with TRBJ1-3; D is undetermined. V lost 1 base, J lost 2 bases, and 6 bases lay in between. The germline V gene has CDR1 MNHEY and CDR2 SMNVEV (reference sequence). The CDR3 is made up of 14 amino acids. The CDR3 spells CASSLLGTGNTIYF. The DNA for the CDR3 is TGTGCCAGCAGTTTATTGGGGACTGGAAACACCATATATTTT.

CDR3 region: CASSRRGETQYF. The CDR3 nucleotides read TGTGCCAGTAGTCGACGGGGGGAGACCCAGTACTTC. V gene TRBV19 combines with J gene TRBJ2-5; tentative D call: TRBD2 (6 bases). The CDR3 is made up of 12 amino acids. V lost 5 bases, J lost 5 bases, and 9 bases lay in between. CDR1 and CDR2 (germline): LNHDA, SQIVND (reference sequence).

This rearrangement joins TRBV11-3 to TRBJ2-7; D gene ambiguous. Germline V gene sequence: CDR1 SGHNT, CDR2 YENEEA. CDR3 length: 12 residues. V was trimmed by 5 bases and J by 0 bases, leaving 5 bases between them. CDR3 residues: CASSPNSYEQYF. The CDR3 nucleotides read TGTGCCAGCAGCCCAAACTCCTACGAGCAGTACTTC.

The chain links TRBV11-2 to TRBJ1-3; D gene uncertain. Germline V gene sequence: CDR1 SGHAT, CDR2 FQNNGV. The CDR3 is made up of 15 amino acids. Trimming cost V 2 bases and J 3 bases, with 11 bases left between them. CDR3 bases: TGTGCCAGCAGCTTATATATTGGCTTTGGAAACACCATATATTTT. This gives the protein CASSLYIGFGNTIYF. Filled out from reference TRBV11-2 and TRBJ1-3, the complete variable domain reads EAGVAQSPRYKIIEKRQSVAFWCNPISGHATLYWYQQILGQGPKLLIQFQNNGVVDDSQLPKDRFSAERLKGVDSTLKIQPAKLEDSAVYLCASSLYIGFGNTIYFGEGSWLTVV.

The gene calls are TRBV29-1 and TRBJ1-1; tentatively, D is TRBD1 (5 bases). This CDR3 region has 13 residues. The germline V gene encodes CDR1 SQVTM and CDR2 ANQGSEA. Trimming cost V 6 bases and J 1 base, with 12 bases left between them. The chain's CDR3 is CSVRGHGNTEAFF. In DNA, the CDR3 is TGCAGCGTCCGAGGACACGGGAACACTGAAGCTTTCTTT.

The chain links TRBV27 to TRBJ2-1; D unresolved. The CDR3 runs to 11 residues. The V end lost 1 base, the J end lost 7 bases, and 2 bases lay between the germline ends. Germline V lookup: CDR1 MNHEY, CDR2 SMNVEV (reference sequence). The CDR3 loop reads CASSLLNEQFF. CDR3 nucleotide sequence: TGTGCCAGCAGTTTATTAAATGAGCAGTTCTTC.

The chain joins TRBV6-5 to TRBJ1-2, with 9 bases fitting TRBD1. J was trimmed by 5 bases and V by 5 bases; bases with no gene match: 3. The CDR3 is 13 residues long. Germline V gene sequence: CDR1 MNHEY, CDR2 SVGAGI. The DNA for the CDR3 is TGTGCCAGCAGTCGAGACAGGGGGTATGGCTACACCTTC. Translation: CASSRDRGYGYTF.

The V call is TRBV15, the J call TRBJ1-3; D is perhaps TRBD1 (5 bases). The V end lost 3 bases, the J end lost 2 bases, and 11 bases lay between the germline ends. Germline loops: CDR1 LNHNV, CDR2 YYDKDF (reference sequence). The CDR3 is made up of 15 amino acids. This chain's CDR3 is CATSRAPGPGNTIYF. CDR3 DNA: TGTGCCACCAGCAGGGCTCCGGGACCTGGAAACACCATATATTTT. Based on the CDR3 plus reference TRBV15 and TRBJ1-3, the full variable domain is DAMVIQNPRYQVTQFGKPVTLSCSQTLNHNVMYWYQQKSSQAPKLLFHYYDKDFNNEADTPDNFQSRRPNTSFCFLDIRSPGLGDTAMYLCATSRAPGPGNTIYFGEGSWLTVV.

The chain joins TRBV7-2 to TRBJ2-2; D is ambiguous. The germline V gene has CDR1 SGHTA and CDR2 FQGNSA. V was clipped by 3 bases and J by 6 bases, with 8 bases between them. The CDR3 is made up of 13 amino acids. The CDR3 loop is CASSFWTAGELFF. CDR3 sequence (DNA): TGTGCCAGCAGCTTTTGGACGGCCGGGGAGCTGTTTTTT.

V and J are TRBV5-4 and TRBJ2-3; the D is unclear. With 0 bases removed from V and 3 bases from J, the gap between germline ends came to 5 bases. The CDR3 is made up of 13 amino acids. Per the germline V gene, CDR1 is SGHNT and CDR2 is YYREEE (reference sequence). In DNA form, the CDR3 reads TGTGCCAGCAGCTTGGTAGGGACAGATACGCAGTATTTT. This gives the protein CASSLVGTDTQYF.

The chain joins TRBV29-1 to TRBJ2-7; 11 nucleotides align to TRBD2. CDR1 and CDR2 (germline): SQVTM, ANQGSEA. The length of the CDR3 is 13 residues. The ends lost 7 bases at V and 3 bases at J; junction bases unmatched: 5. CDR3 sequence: CSAVTSGNYEQYF. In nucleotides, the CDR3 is TGCAGCGCTGTGACTAGCGGGAACTACGAGCAGTACTTC.

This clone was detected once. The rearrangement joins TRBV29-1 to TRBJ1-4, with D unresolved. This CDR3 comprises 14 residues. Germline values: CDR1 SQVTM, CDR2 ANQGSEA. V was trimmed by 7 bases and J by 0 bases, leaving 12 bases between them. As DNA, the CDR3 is TGCAGCGCCTTTTTACAGACAACTAATGAAAAACTGTTTTTT. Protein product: CSAFLQTTNEKLFF. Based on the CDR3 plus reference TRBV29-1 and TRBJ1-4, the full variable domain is SAVISQKPSRDICQRGTSLTIQCQVDSQVTMMFWYRQQPGQSLTLIATANQGSEATYESGFVIDKFPISRPNLTFSTLTVSNMSPEDSSIYLCSAFLQTTNEKLFFGSGTQLSVL.

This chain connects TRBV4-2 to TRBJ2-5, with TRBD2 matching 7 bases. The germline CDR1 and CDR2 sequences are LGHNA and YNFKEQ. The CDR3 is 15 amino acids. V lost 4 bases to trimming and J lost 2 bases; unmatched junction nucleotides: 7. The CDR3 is CASSREAGSQETQYF. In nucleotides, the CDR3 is TGTGCCAGCAGCCGGGAAGCGGGGTCACAAGAGACCCAGTACTTC.

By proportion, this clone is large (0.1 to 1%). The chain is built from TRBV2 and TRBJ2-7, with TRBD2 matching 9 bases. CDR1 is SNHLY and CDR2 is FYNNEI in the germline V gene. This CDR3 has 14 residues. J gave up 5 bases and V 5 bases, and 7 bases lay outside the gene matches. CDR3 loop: CASSNSGSFDEQYF. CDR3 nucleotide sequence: TGTGCCAGCAGTAATAGCGGGAGTTTCGACGAGCAGTACTTC.

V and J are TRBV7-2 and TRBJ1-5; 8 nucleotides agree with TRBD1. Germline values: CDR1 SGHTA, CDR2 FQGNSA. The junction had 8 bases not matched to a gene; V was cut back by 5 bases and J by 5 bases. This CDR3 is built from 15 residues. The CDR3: CASSTWTGPDQPQHF. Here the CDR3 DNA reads TGTGCCAGCAGCACATGGACAGGGCCTGATCAGCCCCAGCATTTT.

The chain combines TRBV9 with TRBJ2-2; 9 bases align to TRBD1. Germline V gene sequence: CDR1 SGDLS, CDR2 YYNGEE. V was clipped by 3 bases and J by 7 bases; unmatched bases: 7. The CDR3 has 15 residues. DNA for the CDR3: TGTGCCAGCAGCGGGGGACAGGGAGTTGGCGGGGAGCTGTTTTTT. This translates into CASSGGQGVGGELFF.

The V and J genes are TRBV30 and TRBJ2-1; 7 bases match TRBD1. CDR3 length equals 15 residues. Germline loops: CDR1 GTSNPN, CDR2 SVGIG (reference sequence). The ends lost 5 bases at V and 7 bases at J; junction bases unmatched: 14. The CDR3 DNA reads TGTGCCTGGGTCCCCCCGGACAGGCCATGGAATGAGCAGTTCTTC. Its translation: CAWVPPDRPWNEQFF.

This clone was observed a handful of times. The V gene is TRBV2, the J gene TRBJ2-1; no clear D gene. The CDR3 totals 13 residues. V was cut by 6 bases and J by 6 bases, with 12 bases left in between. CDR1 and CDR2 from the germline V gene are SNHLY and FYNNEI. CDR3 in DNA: TGTGCCAGCAGCGGGCGAGCGAGCAATGAGCAGTTCTTC. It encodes CASSGRASNEQFF.

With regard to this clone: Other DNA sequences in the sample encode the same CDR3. DNA for the CDR3: TGCGCCAGCAGCCGAGGGCCGGGGGCCTACAATGAGCAGTTCTTC. Translating it yields CASSRGPGAYNEQFF. The chain recombines TRBV5-1 with TRBJ2-1; TRBD2 is a possible D gene (6 bases). The germline V gene has CDR1 SGHRS and CDR2 YFSETQ. Trimming stripped 4 bases from V and 2 bases from J, with 13 bases between. This CDR3 is 15 amino acids long.

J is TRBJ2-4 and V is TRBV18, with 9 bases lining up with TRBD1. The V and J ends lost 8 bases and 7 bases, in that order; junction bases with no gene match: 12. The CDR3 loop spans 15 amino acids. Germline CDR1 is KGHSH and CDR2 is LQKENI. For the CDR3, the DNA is TGTGCCAGCAGGCCGGGACAGGGAATGGAGAACATTCAGTACTTC. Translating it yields CASRPGQGMENIQYF.

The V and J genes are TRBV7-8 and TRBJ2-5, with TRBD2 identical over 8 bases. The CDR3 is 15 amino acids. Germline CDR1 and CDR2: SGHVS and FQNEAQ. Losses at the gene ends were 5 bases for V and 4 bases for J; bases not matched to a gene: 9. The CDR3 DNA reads TGTGCCAGCAGCCCTCGGAGGACTAGCCTAGAGACCCAGTACTTC. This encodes CASSPRRTSLETQYF. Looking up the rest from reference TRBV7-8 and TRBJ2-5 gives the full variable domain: GAGVSQSPRYKVAKRGQDVALRCDPISGHVSLFWYQQALGQGPEFLTYFQNEAQLDKSGLPSDRFFAERPEGSVSTLKIQRTQQEDSAVYLCASSPRRTSLETQYFGPGTRLLVL.

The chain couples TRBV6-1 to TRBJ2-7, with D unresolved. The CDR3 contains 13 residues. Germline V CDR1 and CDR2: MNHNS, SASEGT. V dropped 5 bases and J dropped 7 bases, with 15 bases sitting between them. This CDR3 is CASSKRQALEQYF. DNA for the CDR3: TGTGCCAGCAGTAAACGACAAGCCCTTGAGCAGTACTTC.

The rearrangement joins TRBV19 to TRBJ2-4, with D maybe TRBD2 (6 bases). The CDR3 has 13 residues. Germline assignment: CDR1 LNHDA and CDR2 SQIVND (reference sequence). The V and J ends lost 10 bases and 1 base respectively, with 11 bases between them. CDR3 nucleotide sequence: TGTGCCACGACGGGGAGGGCCAAAAACATTCAGTACTTC. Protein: CATTGRAKNIQYF.

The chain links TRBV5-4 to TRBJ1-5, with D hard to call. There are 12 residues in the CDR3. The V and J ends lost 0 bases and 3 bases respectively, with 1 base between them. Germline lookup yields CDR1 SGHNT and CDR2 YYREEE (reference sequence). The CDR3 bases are TGTGCCAGCAGCTTGGACAATCAGCCCCAGCATTTT. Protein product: CASSLDNQPQHF.